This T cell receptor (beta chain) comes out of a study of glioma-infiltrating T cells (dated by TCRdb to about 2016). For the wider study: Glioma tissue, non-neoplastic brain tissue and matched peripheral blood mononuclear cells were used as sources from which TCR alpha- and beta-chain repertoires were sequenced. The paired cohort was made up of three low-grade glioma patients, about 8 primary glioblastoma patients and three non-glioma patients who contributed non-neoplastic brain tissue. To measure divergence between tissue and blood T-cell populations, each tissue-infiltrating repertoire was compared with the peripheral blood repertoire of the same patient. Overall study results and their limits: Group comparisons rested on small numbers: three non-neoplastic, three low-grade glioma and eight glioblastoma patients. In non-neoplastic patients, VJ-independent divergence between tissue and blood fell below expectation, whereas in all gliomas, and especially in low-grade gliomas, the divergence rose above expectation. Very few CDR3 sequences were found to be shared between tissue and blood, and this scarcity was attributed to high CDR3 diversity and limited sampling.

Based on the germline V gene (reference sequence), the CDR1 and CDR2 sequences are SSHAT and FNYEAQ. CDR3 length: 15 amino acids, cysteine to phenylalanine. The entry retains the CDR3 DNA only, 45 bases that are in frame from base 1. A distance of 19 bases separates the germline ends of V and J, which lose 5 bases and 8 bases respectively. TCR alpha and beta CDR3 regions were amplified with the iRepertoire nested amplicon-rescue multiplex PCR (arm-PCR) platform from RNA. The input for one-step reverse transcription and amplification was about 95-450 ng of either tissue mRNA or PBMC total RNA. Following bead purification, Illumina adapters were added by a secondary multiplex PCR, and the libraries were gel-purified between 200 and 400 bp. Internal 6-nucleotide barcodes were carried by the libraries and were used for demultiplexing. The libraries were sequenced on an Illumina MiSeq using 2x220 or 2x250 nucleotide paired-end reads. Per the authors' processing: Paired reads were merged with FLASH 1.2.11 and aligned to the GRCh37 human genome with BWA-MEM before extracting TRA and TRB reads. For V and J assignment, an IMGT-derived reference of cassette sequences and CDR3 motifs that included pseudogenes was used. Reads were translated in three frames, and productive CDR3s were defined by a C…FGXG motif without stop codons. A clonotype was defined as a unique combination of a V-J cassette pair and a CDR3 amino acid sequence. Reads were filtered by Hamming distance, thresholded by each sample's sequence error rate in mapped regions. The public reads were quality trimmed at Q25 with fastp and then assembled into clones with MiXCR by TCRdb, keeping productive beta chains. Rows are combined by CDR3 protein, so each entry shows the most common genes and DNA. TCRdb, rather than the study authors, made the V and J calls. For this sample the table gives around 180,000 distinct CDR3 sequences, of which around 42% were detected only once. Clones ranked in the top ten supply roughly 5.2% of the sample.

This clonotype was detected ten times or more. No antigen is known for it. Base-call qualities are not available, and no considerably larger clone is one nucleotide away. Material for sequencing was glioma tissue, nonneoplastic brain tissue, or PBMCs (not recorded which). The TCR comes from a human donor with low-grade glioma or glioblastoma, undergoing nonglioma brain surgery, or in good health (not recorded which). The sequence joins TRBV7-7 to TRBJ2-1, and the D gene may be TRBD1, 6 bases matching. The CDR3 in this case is CASSRTQGLGDEQFF. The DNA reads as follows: TGTGCCAGCAGCCGAACCCAGGGGCTGGGGGATGAGCAGTTCTTC.